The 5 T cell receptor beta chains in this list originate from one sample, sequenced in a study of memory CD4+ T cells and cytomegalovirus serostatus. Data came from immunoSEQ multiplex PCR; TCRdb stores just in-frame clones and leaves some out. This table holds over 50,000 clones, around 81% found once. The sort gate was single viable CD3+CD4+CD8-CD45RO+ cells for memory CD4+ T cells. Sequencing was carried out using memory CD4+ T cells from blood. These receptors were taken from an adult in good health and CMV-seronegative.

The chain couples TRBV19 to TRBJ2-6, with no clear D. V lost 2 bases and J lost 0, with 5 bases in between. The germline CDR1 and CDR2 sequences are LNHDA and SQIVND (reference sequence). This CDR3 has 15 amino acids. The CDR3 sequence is CASSISDSGANVLTF. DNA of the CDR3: TGTGCCAGTAGTATATCAGACTCTGGGGCCAACGTCCTGACTTTC.

The CDR3 DNA reads TGTGCCAGCAGCGACCCGGGCTTAAACTACGAGCAGTACTTC. It codes for CASSDPGLNYEQYF. The chain recombines TRBV11-1 with TRBJ2-7; D remains ambiguous. Trimming removed 5 bases from V and 3 bases from J, with 14 bases in between. There are 14 residues in the CDR3. Germline lookup yields CDR1 SGHAT and CDR2 FQDESV (reference sequence).

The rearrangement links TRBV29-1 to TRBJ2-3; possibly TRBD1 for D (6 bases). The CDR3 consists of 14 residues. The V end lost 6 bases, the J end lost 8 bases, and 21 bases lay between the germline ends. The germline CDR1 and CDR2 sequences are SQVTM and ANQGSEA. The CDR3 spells CSVVRHTGWATQYF. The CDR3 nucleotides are TGCAGCGTCGTACGACATACAGGGTGGGCTACGCAGTATTTT.

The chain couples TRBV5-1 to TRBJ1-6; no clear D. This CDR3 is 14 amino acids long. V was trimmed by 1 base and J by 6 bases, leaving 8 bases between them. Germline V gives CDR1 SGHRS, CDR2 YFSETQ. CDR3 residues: CASSLTGTNSPLHF. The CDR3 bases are TGCGCCAGCAGCTTGACGGGAACTAATTCACCCCTCCACTTT.

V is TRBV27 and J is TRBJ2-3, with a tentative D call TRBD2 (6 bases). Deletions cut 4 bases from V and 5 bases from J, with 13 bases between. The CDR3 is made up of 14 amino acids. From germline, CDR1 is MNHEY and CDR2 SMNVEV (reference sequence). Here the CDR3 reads CASSSVYGGDTQYF. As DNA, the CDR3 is TGTGCCAGCAGTTCAGTCTACGGGGGAGATACGCAGTATTTT.